These 27 T cell receptor beta chains share one sample of origin, sequenced in a study of blood T cell repertoires in COVID-19 (dated by TCRdb to about 2020). The library came from the immunoSEQ multiplex PCR assay. Imported from immuneACCESS, the table was reduced by TCRdb to in-frame sequences with V and J called. These copies leave out some clones; in studies compared against another copy, an unresolved V gene accounts for under half, and the cause of the remainder is not known. The sample table contains approximately 310,000 clones; only one count was recorded for around 87% of them. About 8% of the sample comes from the top ten. Sequencing was performed on peripheral blood. The receptors derive from a woman aged 45-65 years who had recovered from COVID-19.

The chain carries TRBV6-5 and TRBJ1-6, with TRBD1 matching over 8 bases. Per the germline V gene, CDR1 is MNHEY and CDR2 is SVGAGI. The CDR3 covers 14 residues. The V gene end was trimmed by 7 bases and the J gene end by 6 bases; junction bases not matched to a gene: 5. The CDR3 DNA sequence: TGTGCCAGCACCATGGACAGGGTTAATTCACCCCTCCACTTT. Its translation: CASTMDRVNSPLHF.

This clone was seen repeatedly, ten times or more. The V and J genes are TRBV6-2 or TRBV6-3 and TRBJ1-5; perhaps TRBD1 as D (6 bases). Trimming stripped 0 bases from V and 3 bases from J, with 15 bases between. The CDR3 is 17 amino acids. The germline V gene encodes CDR1 MNHEY and CDR2 SVGEGT. DNA of the CDR3: TGTGCCAGCAGTTACTCGAAAAGACAGGTAGACAATCAGCCCCAGCATTTT. This codes for CASSYSKRQVDNQPQHF.

This rearrangement joins TRBV18 to TRBJ2-7; 9 bases line up with TRBD1. The germline V gene encodes CDR1 KGHSH and CDR2 LQKENI. V lost 4 bases, J lost 3 bases, and 1 base stayed unmatched. CDR3 length: 13 amino acids. This CDR3 is CASSRTGVYEQYF. In DNA, the CDR3 is TGTGCCAGCTCACGGACAGGGGTCTACGAGCAGTACTTC.

The CDR3 DNA reads as TGTGCCAGCAGTGAAGCGTACGACAGGGAAAAACTGTTTTTT. It specifies CASSEAYDREKLFF. This chain connects TRBV6-1 to TRBJ1-4; D might be TRBD1 (6 bases). The CDR3 length is 14 residues. V lost 0 bases to trimming and J lost 8 bases, with 10 bases between them. Germline assignment: CDR1 MNHNS and CDR2 SASEGT.

This clone was observed a single time. The rearrangement uses TRBV5-1 and TRBJ2-3, with TRBD2 matching 8 bases. The trim removed 1 base at V and 1 base at J, leaving 5 bases unmatched. The CDR3 totals 16 residues. Germline V gene data show CDR1 as SGHRS and CDR2 as YFSETQ. The CDR3 region has the DNA TGCGCCAGCAGCTTGTCCGAACTAGCGGGCACAGATACGCAGTATTTT. Residues: CASSLSELAGTDTQYF.

The chain carries TRBV30 and TRBJ2-5; D call uncertain. From germline, CDR1 is GTSNPN and CDR2 SVGIG (reference sequence). The CDR3 length is 14 residues. V was trimmed by 0 bases and J by 4 bases, leaving 12 bases between them. In nucleotides, the CDR3 is TGTGCCTGGAGTGTACTCGGAGTCGGAGAGACCCAGTACTTC. Protein sequence: CAWSVLGVGETQYF. The entire variable domain, with the rest obtained from reference TRBV30 and TRBJ2-5, is as follows: SQTIHQWPATLVQPVGSPLSLECTVEGTSNPNLYWYRQAAGRGLQLLFYSVGIGQISSEVPQNLSASRPQDRQFILSSKKLLLSDSGFYLCAWSVLGVGETQYFGPGTRLLVL.

V usage is TRBV28 and J usage is TRBJ1-5; 8 nucleotides match TRBD1. The germline V gene has CDR1 MDHEN and CDR2 SYDVKM. V gave up 5 bases and J gave up 4 bases; unmatched junction bases: 7. CDR3 length: 15 residues. The CDR3 reads CASSIPGTGNQPQHF. In DNA form, the CDR3 reads TGTGCCAGCAGTATCCCCGGGACAGGAAATCAGCCCCAGCATTTT.

The chain uses TRBV27 and TRBJ1-2; tentatively, D is TRBD1 (5 bases). Trimming removed 6 bases from V and 9 bases from J, with 20 bases in between. The CDR3 totals 14 residues. Germline assignment: CDR1 MNHEY and CDR2 SMNVEV (reference sequence). In DNA form, the CDR3 reads TGTGCCAGCAGGGGGACTGGGGGGGGGATAAGCTACACCTTC. Translated: CASRGTGGGISYTF.

V usage is TRBV7-9 and J usage is TRBJ2-5; possible D gene TRBD1, 5 bases. Germline V gene sequence: CDR1 SEHNR, CDR2 FQNEAQ (reference sequence). V was clipped by 2 bases and J by 3 bases, with 10 bases between them. CDR3 size: 14 residues. The CDR3 here is CASSLSTVKETQYF. In DNA, the CDR3 is TGTGCCAGCAGCTTATCGACAGTCAAAGAGACCCAGTACTTC. Full variable domain (missing parts from reference TRBV7-9 and TRBJ2-5): DTGVSQNPRHKITKRGQNVTFRCDPISEHNRLYWYRQTLGQGPEFLTYFQNEAQLEKSRLLSDRFSAERPKGSFSTLEIQRTEQGDSAMYLCASSLSTVKETQYFGPGTRLLVL.

V gene TRBV27 combines with J gene TRBJ1-5; the D gene is possibly TRBD1 (5 bases). Trimming removed 6 bases at V and 5 bases at J, with 14 bases between. Germline V gives CDR1 MNHEY, CDR2 SMNVEV (reference sequence). CDR3 length: 14 amino acids. The CDR3 sequence: CASSTDSSYQPQHF. The CDR3 DNA sequence: TGTGCCAGCAGCACTGACAGTTCTTATCAGCCCCAGCATTTT.

This clone appeared a single time. The V gene is TRBV29-1, the J gene TRBJ2-5, with unresolved D. CDR1 SQVTM and CDR2 ANQGSEA come from the germline V gene. The CDR3 loop spans 14 amino acids. Trimming stripped 4 bases from V and 0 bases from J, with 12 bases between. In DNA form, the CDR3 reads TGCAGCGTTGGTCCAGGAACGTACCAAGAGACCCAGTACTTC. The encoded protein is CSVGPGTYQETQYF. Full variable domain (outside the CDR3, taken from reference TRBV29-1 and TRBJ2-5): SAVISQKPSRDICQRGTSLTIQCQVDSQVTMMFWYRQQPGQSLTLIATANQGSEATYESGFVIDKFPISRPNLTFSTLTVSNMSPEDSSIYLCSVGPGTYQETQYFGPGTRLLVL.

The chain has TRBV5-4 and TRBJ1-3; 7 nucleotides match TRBD1. The CDR3 contains 16 residues. The germline V gene encodes CDR1 SGHNT and CDR2 YYREEE (reference sequence). With V trimmed by 4 bases and J by 0 bases, 7 bases remained unmatched. The CDR3, as DNA: TGTGCCAGCAGCCCAGGACAGGCAGTCTCTGGAAACACCATATATTTT. It yields the protein CASSPGQAVSGNTIYF.

This clone is a singleton in its sample. This chain uses TRBV5-1 with TRBJ1-2; 7 positions match TRBD1. The junction had 6 bases not matched to a gene; V was cut back by 4 bases and J by 3 bases. In germline, CDR1 is SGHRS, CDR2 YFSETQ. This CDR3 contains 14 residues. The CDR3 region has the DNA TGCGCCAGCAGCCCAACTACAGGGGACTATGGCTACACCTTC. Amino acid sequence: CASSPTTGDYGYTF.

The rearrangement joins TRBV5-1 to TRBJ2-5; TRBD1 matches at 8 bases. Trimming cost V 7 bases and J 1 base; bases outside gene matches: 6. This CDR3 is built from 14 residues. Germline CDR1 reads SGHRS; CDR2 reads YFSETQ. The CDR3 DNA follows: TGCGCCAGCGCCGGGACAGGCCTCCAAGAGACCCAGTACTTC. It specifies CASAGTGLQETQYF.

This clone came up a few times. The gene calls are TRBV29-1 and TRBJ2-3, with D maybe TRBD2 (5 bases). Per germline, CDR1 SQVTM and CDR2 ANQGSEA. The V and J ends lost 4 bases and 4 bases respectively, with 9 bases between them. The CDR3 totals 12 residues. CDR3 sequence reads: CSVALVADTQYF. The CDR3 DNA follows: TGCAGCGTTGCACTAGTTGCAGATACGCAGTATTTT.

This clone was seen many times. The chain recombines TRBV28 with TRBJ1-2; maybe TRBD1 (6 bases). With 3 bases removed from V and 6 bases from J, the gap between germline ends came to 14 bases. Germline assignment: CDR1 MDHEN and CDR2 SYDVKM. The length of the CDR3 is 14 residues. Here the CDR3 reads CASSFPDRLNGYTF. CDR3 DNA sequence: TGTGCCAGCAGTTTCCCCGACAGGTTAAATGGCTACACCTTC.

This clone appeared once. The chain uses TRBV10-2 and TRBJ2-7, with 11 bases lining up with TRBD1. V trimming: 6 bases; J trimming: 4 bases; junction bases outside the gene matches: 5. Looked up from germline, CDR1 is WSHSY and CDR2 is SAAADI. The CDR3 sequence is 14 residues long. CDR3 DNA: TGCGCCAGCAGACCCGGGACAGGGGGGTACGAGCAGTACTTC. Translated: CASRPGTGGYEQYF.

This clone was counted between two and nine times. The rearrangement uses TRBV5-1 and TRBJ2-7, with D maybe TRBD2 (6 bases). V shed 3 bases and J shed 5 bases, with 18 bases lying between them. The CDR3 runs 15 residues. Germline V gene lookup returns CDR1 SGHRS and CDR2 YFSETQ. The CDR3, as DNA: TGCGCCAGCAGCTGGCGGGATGGATCTGGAAACGAGCAGTACTTC. Translating it yields CASSWRDGSGNEQYF. The full variable domain, with the rest looked up from reference TRBV5-1 and TRBJ2-7, is KAGVTQTPRYLIKTRGQQVTLSCSPISGHRSVSWYQQTPGQGLQFLFEYFSETQRNKGNFPGRFSGRQFSNSRSEMNVSTLELGDSALYLCASSWRDGSGNEQYFGPGTRLTVT.

The chain has TRBV6-6 and TRBJ1-4, with 8 bases lining up with TRBD1. V was clipped by 0 bases and J by 5 bases; unmatched bases: 5. The CDR3 has 16 amino acids. CDR1 is MNHNY, CDR2 SVGAGI, per germline (reference sequence). The CDR3 is CASSYSPDRGNEKLFF. As DNA, the CDR3 is TGTGCCAGCAGTTACTCCCCCGACAGGGGAAATGAAAAACTGTTTTTT.

The chain joins TRBV28 to TRBJ2-7; weak D call: TRBD1 (5 bases). V was cut by 10 bases and J by 4 bases, with 17 bases left in between. The germline V gene encodes CDR1 MDHEN and CDR2 SYDVKM. The CDR3 has 13 residues. The CDR3, as DNA: TGTGCCACGTGGCAGGGCGGTATATACGAGCAGTACTTC. It yields the protein CATWQGGIYEQYF.

This rearrangement joins TRBV5-1 to TRBJ2-2; D may be TRBD1 (6 bases). Germline CDR1 is SGHRS and CDR2 is YFSETQ. V gave up 2 bases and J gave up 4 bases, with 9 bases separating them. The CDR3 runs to 14 residues. CDR3 residues: CASSFGQSTGELFF. CDR3 bases: TGCGCCAGCAGCTTCGGACAGTCCACCGGGGAGCTGTTTTTT.

The chain has TRBV4-1 and TRBJ1-2; 9 nucleotides match TRBD1. CDR3 length: 15 amino acids. Germline V gene lookup returns CDR1 MGHRA and CDR2 YSYEKL. J gave up 0 bases and V 5 bases, and 4 bases lay outside the gene matches. CDR3: CASSSGTGTNYGYTF. The DNA of the CDR3 is TGCGCCAGCAGCTCCGGGACAGGGACTAACTATGGCTACACCTTC.

The chain has TRBV27 and TRBJ1-1; D is perhaps TRBD1 (6 bases). Germline assignment: CDR1 MNHEY and CDR2 SMNVEV (reference sequence). This CDR3 contains 14 residues. Trimming cost V 5 bases and J 9 bases, with 19 bases left between them. Written as DNA, the CDR3 is TGTGCCAGCAGTCATGGGGGCGCTTCGGTAAAAGCTTTCTTT. Amino acids: CASSHGGASVKAFF.

The chain employs TRBV18 and TRBJ2-2; tentative D call: TRBD1 (5 bases). The V end was cut by 3 bases, the J end by 5 bases, with 7 bases between. The CDR3 totals 13 residues. CDR1 is KGHSH, CDR2 LQKENI, per germline. DNA for the CDR3: TGTGCCAGCTCACCCTCAGGGACCGGGGAGCTGTTTTTT. Protein product: CASSPSGTGELFF.

This chain uses TRBV10-3 with TRBJ1-2; D ambiguous. Germline V CDR1 and CDR2: ENHRY, SYGVKD. The germline V and J ends were trimmed by 2 bases and 8 bases, with 12 bases remaining between them. This CDR3 is 13 amino acids long. The CDR3 DNA is TGTGCCATCAGTGAGATCGGGTTCAACGGCTACACCTTC. Translation gives CAISEIGFNGYTF.

The count of this clone is one. The J gene is TRBJ1-2, the V gene TRBV6-2 or TRBV6-3; D uncertain. The V end was cut by 0 bases, the J end by 1 base, with 6 bases between. CDR3 size: 14 residues. Germline V gene sequence: CDR1 MNHEY, CDR2 SVGEGT. This CDR3 is CASSYSPSNYGYTF. DNA of the CDR3: TGTGCCAGCAGTTACTCTCCGAGTAACTATGGCTACACCTTC.

This chain joins TRBV7-2 and TRBJ1-4; D is undetermined. The CDR3 sequence is 15 residues long. V shed 2 bases and J shed 4 bases, with 11 bases lying between them. Germline CDR1 reads SGHTA; CDR2 reads FQGNSA. This CDR3 reads CASSLISGNNEKLFF. The CDR3 coding sequence is TGTGCCAGCAGCTTAATATCAGGAAATAATGAAAAACTGTTTTTT.